These 5 T cell receptor beta chains came from one sample sequenced in a study of immune heterogeneity within non-small cell lung tumors. Samples each supplied around 640 ng of bulk tumor genomic DNA as template. Surgical sampling yielded several biopsies per primary tumor (spaced far apart). Enrolled patients presented with newly diagnosed, previously untreated non-small cell lung cancer and underwent curative surgery. It was a multiplex PCR that amplified TCR beta CDR3, with 32 V and 13 J primers. TCRdb used MiXCR to reprocess the multiplex PCR reads, holding one entry per CDR3 protein. Found here are some 11,000 distinct CDR3 sequences, around 30% of them singletons; the top ten hold 21%. The sample consisted of lung tumor tissue. Every receptor here comes from a woman aged 45-60 years with non-small cell lung cancer.

Only a few counts were recorded for this clonotype. This rearrangement joins TRBV11-3 to TRBJ2-3; tentative D call: TRBD1 (5 bases). Trimming left V 4 bases short and J 4 bases short, with 12 bases between. Germline loops: CDR1 SGHNT, CDR2 YENEEA. The CDR3 has 14 amino acids. The CDR3 DNA is TGTGCCAGCAGCTCACGAGACAGTCCAGATACGCAGTATTTT. Translated, it gives CASSSRDSPDTQYF.

This rearrangement joins TRBV12-3 or TRBV12-4 to TRBJ2-6; 9 bases are shared with TRBD1. This CDR3 contains 20 residues. The V gene end was trimmed by 6 bases and the J gene end by 1 base; junction bases not matched to a gene: 16. Written as DNA, the CDR3 is TGTGCCAGCAGCCCGGGACAGGGAGAATTCTTCCTTTCTGGGGCCAACGTCCTGACTTTC. It yields the protein CASSPGQGEFFLSGANVLTF.

By sample fraction, this clonotype is medium-sized. The chain recombines TRBV20-1 with TRBJ2-1; 10 nucleotides agree with TRBD1. V shed 4 bases, J shed 1 base, and the junction held 10 bases outside the gene matches. CDR3 size: 17 residues. The germline V gene encodes CDR1 DFQATT and CDR2 SNEGSKA (reference sequence). The CDR3 is CSATGQGLGGSYNEQFF. CDR3 coding DNA: TGCAGTGCTACGGGACAGGGGTTGGGAGGGTCCTACAATGAGCAGTTCTTC.

This clonotype has just a few counts. This chain connects TRBV11-2 to TRBJ2-5; possibly TRBD1 or TRBD2 for D (5 bases each). Trimming stripped 8 bases from V and 5 bases from J, with 12 bases between. This CDR3 is 12 amino acids long. The germline V gene has CDR1 SGHAT and CDR2 FQNNGV. DNA for the CDR3: TGTGCCAGCGGGCCCTGGGGGGAGACCCAGTACTTC. Translation: CASGPWGETQYF.

This clonotype is deemed medium-sized. V and J are TRBV3-1 and TRBJ2-1, with 9 nucleotides matching TRBD1. The CDR3 runs 16 residues. Germline CDR1 is LGHDT and CDR2 is YNNKEL (reference sequence). The ends lost 3 bases at V and 7 bases at J; junction bases unmatched: 10. The CDR3 DNA sequence: TGTGCCAGCAGCCACCGGGGACAGGGCACTAAGAATGAGCAGTTCTTC. Amino acid sequence: CASSHRGQGTKNEQFF.